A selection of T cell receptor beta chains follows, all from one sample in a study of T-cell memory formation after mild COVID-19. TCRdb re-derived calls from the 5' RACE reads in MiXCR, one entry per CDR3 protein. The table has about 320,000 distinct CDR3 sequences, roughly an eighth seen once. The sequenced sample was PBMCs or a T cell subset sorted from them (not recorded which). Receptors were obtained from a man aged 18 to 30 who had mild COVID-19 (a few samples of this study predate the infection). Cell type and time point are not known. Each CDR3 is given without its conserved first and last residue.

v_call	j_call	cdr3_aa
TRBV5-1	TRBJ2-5	ASSRNGRAGGETQY
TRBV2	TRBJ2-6	ASRGTGGRSGANVLT
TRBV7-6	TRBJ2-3	ASSQRQAASTNTQY
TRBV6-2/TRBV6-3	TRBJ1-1	ASSYGTEAF
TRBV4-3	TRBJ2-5	ASSQDARETGQTETQY
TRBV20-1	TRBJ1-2	RVEGASGYT
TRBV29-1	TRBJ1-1	SVEKGNVVTEAF
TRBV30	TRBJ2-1	AWSAGQGIKGSYNEQF
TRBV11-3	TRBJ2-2	ASSLDSFDNGELF
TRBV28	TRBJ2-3	ASRPPSAQVDTQY
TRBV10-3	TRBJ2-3	AISGLAGVTDTQY
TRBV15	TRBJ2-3	ATSRDGQQSTDTQY
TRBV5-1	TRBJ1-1	ASSPPRGTEAF
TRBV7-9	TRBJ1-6	ASRFGNSPLH
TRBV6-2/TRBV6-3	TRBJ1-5	ASRQGQPQH
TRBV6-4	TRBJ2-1	ASSMRRRKSGAYNEQF
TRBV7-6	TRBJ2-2	ASSPAGGAYTGELF
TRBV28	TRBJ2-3	ASWPQTTDTQY
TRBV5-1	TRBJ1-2	ASSLAAGGGYGYT
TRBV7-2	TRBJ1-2	ASSLVHGTRYGYT
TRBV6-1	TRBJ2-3	AMGDTDTQY
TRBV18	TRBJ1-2	ASSSIGRFDYGYT
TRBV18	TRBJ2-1	ASSRNGGEQF
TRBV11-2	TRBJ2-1	ASSFDRRGNNEQF
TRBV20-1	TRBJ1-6	SARDPGQGAGNSPLH
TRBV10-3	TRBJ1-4	AISEFEGQGVEKLF
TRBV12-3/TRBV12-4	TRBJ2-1	ASSPRGRVALTGITYNEQF
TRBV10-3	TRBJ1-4	AISESFGGPLNEKLF
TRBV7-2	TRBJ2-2	ASSSSTGELF
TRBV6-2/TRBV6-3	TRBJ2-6	AVRSGGPSSGANVLT
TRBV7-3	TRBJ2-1	ASSLLDSDEQF
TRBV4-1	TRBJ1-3	ASSHLGSGNTIY
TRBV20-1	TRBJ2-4	SARIPGLGLGGKNIQY
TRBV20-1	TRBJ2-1	SASSGSSSYNEQF
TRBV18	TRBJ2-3	ASSPPGLVLDTQY
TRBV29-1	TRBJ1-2	SVYRESYT
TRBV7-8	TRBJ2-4	ASGLTGTLAKNIQY
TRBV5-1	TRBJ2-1	ASSGYRAYEQF
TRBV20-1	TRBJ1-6	SAGTDSPLH
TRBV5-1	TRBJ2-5	ASSQTATTQETQY
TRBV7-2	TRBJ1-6	ASSTAGRNSPLH
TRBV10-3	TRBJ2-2	AISVMAGNTGELF
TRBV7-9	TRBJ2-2	ASSPPGLQGTGELF
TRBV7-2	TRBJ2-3	ASQLIFVDTQY
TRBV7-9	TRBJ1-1	ASSFDMNTEAF
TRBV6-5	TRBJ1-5	ASRQGDQPQH
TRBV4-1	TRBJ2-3	ASSQVDLVSTDTQY
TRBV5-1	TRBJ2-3	ASRSTSGVADTQY
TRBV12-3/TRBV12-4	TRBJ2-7	ASSPGGVEQY
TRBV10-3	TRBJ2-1	ATLAGFTYNEQF
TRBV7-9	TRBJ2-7	ASSHAGTGFEQY
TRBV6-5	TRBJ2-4	ASSYSSYIAKNIQY
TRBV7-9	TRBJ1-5	ASSLEGPAQH
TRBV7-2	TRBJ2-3	ASSLVPREYTDTQY
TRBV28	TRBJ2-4	ASTGVGGAKNIQY
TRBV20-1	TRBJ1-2	SARPGSYGYT